The 21 T cell receptor beta chains presented below share a single source sample, sequenced in a study of blood T cell repertoires in COVID-19. The protocol was immunoSEQ multiplex PCR, while the TCRdb copy is restricted to in-frame clones and leaves out a portion. The sample contains around 93,000 clones, about 80% of which appear only once. Sequenced: peripheral blood. These receptors all come from a man older than 75 with acute or convalescent COVID-19.

J is TRBJ1-4 and V is TRBV5-1, with TRBD1 matching over 9 bases. Germline CDR1 and CDR2: SGHRS and YFSETQ. The CDR3 is 16 amino acids. V was clipped by 5 bases and J by 7 bases; unmatched bases: 12. The CDR3 reads CASRPGTGIGGEKLFF. DNA for the CDR3: TGCGCCAGCAGACCCGGGACAGGGATCGGGGGTGAAAAACTGTTTTTT. Complete variable domain (other parts from reference TRBV5-1 and TRBJ1-4): KAGVTQTPRYLIKTRGQQVTLSCSPISGHRSVSWYQQTPGQGLQFLFEYFSETQRNKGNFPGRFSGRQFSNSRSEMNVSTLELGDSALYLCASRPGTGIGGEKLFFGSGTQLSVL.

The rearrangement uses TRBV6-6 and TRBJ2-2, with 7 bases fitting TRBD1. The CDR3 covers 14 residues. The V gene's germline CDR1 is MNHNY and CDR2 SVGAGI (reference sequence). V trimming: 6 bases; J trimming: 6 bases; junction bases outside the gene matches: 7. CDR3: CASRPTGLAGELFF. For the CDR3, the DNA is TGTGCCAGCAGACCGACAGGGCTGGCCGGGGAGCTGTTTTTT.

The table lists this clone with a few counts. The chain has TRBV10-1 and TRBJ2-2; 8 nucleotides align to TRBD2. The ends lost 4 bases at V and 4 bases at J; junction bases unmatched: 5. Germline assignment: CDR1 WNHNN and CDR2 SYGVQD (reference sequence). CDR3 length equals 15 residues. CDR3 region: CASSGGGRRTGELFF. CDR3 DNA sequence: TGCGCCAGCAGTGGCGGGGGGAGACGCACCGGGGAGCTGTTTTTT.

The CDR3 coding sequence is TGTGCCAGCAGTTTAGGGAGACAAGGTGGCTACACCTTC. Its translation is CASSLGRQGGYTF. This chain connects TRBV27 to TRBJ1-2; D gene unclear. V gave up 2 bases and J gave up 7 bases, with 11 bases separating them. Germline values: CDR1 MNHEY, CDR2 SMNVEV (reference sequence). CDR3 length equals 13 residues.

This clone came up a few times. The rearrangement joins TRBV6-2 or TRBV6-3 to TRBJ2-7, with D possibly TRBD2 on 6 matching bases. The CDR3 consists of 18 residues. Germline V gene lookup returns CDR1 MNHEY and CDR2 SVGEGT. V lost 4 bases and J lost 4, with 26 bases in between. CDR3 nucleotides: TGTGCCAGCAGTTCATTGGTTAGCGGAAGTTCCATCGTATACGAGCAGTACTTC. This encodes CASSSLVSGSSIVYEQYF.

The rearrangement links TRBV10-1 to TRBJ2-1, with 16 positions matching TRBD2. The length of the CDR3 is 17 residues. CDR1 is WNHNN and CDR2 is SYGVQD in the germline V gene (reference sequence). With 3 bases clipped from V and 14 bases from J, the junction kept 13 bases outside the gene matches. CDR3 bases: TGCGCCAGCAGTGACCCCGGGACTAGCGGGGGGGTTCGAAAGGAGTTCTTC. Translation gives CASSDPGTSGGVRKEFF.

In this sample, this clone turned up a few times. The genes are TRBV6-1 and TRBJ1-6, with TRBD1 matching over 12 bases. Trimming cost V 0 bases and J 6 bases; bases outside gene matches: 3. CDR1 and CDR2 from the germline V gene are MNHNS and SASEGT. The CDR3 is 17 amino acids. The CDR3 DNA follows: TGTGCCAGCAGTGAAGCAGGGGGACAGGGGGCTAATTCACCCCTCCACTTT. It specifies CASSEAGGQGANSPLHF.

In its sample, this clone was seen once. The J gene is TRBJ1-5, the V gene TRBV7-2; TRBD1 is a possible D gene (6 bases). This CDR3 is built from 14 residues. Germline V gene lookup returns CDR1 SGHTA and CDR2 FQGNSA. Trimming removed 6 bases at V and 5 bases at J, with 14 bases between. Here the CDR3 reads CASSPDRNDQPQHF. As DNA, the CDR3 is TGTGCCAGCAGTCCCGACAGGAACGATCAGCCCCAGCATTTT.

V is TRBV7-2 and J is TRBJ2-1; TRBD2 matches at 8 bases. In germline, CDR1 is SGHTA, CDR2 FQGNSA. Losses at the gene ends were 5 bases for V and 4 bases for J; bases not matched to a gene: 7. The CDR3 contains 15 residues. The CDR3 reads CASSTTLAGYNEQFF. The CDR3 DNA reads TGTGCCAGCAGCACCACTTTAGCGGGATACAATGAGCAGTTCTTC.

The rearrangement joins TRBV6-5 to TRBJ1-1; D uncertain. V dropped 6 bases and J dropped 0 bases, with 11 bases sitting between them. CDR1 is MNHEY and CDR2 is SVGAGI in the germline V gene. The CDR3 runs 14 residues. The CDR3 nucleotides are TGTGCCAGCAGCTCCGGGTACATGAACACTGAAGCTTTCTTT. Amino acids: CASSSGYMNTEAFF.

The chain carries TRBV4-1 and TRBJ2-3; D perhaps matches TRBD1 (6 bases). Germline V gene sequence: CDR1 MGHRA, CDR2 YSYEKL. Trimming removed 0 bases from V and 0 bases from J, with 19 bases in between. This CDR3 has 19 residues. CDR3 sequence reads: CASSQDHIQGASSTDTQYF. CDR3 nucleotide sequence: TGCGCCAGCAGCCAAGATCATATACAGGGAGCGTCTAGCACAGATACGCAGTATTTT.

The V and J genes are TRBV10-3 and TRBJ2-2; 8 bases fit TRBD1. The V gene's germline CDR1 is ENHRY and CDR2 SYGVKD. The J segment lost 7 bases and the V segment lost 3 bases, leaving 10 bases of the junction unmatched. This CDR3 has 16 amino acids. CDR3 in DNA: TGTGCCATCAGTGAAGGCGGACAGGGAAGGGTCGGGGAGCTGTTTTTT. Translation gives CAISEGGQGRVGELFF.

This clone was recorded once. The chain couples TRBV19 to TRBJ1-2, with D possibly matching TRBD1 (5 bases). The CDR3 has 15 amino acids. Looked up from germline, CDR1 is LNHDA and CDR2 is SQIVND (reference sequence). V lost 7 bases to trimming and J lost 0 bases, with 15 bases between them. In nucleotides, the CDR3 is TGTGCCAGTACTCATGGGGCAGTAGCTAACTATGGCTACACCTTC. This codes for CASTHGAVANYGYTF. Supplemented by reference TRBV19 and TRBJ1-2, the full variable domain reads DGGITQSPKYLFRKEGQNVTLSCEQNLNHDAMYWYRQDPGQGLRLIYYSQIVNDFQKGDIAEGYSVSREKKESFPLTVTSAQKNPTAFYLCASTHGAVANYGYTFGSGTRLTVV.

In DNA form, the CDR3 reads TGTGCCAGCAGCTTAGGGGGGGAGAATGAGCAGTTCTTC. This codes for CASSLGGENEQFF. V usage is TRBV7-8 and J usage is TRBJ2-1; D possibly corresponds to TRBD2 (6 bases). V was pared by 1 base and J by 7 bases, with 8 bases between. The CDR3 has 13 residues. In germline, CDR1 is SGHVS, CDR2 FQNEAQ.

In its sample, this clone was seen a few times. J is TRBJ2-2 and V is TRBV6-5; possibly TRBD2 for D (5 bases). Germline V lookup: CDR1 MNHEY, CDR2 SVGAGI. The CDR3 runs to 15 residues. The V end lost 7 bases, the J end lost 2 bases, and 14 bases lay between the germline ends. DNA of the CDR3: TGTGCCAGCACTCGAAGCGGTTTTAACACCGGGGAGCTGTTTTTT. Amino acid sequence: CASTRSGFNTGELFF.

In this sample, this clone turned up once. This rearrangement joins TRBV12-5 to TRBJ2-2; 7 nucleotides align to TRBD1. The germline gives CDR1 LGHNT, CDR2 FRNRAP. The length of the CDR3 is 15 residues. The ends lost 5 bases at V and 2 bases at J; junction bases unmatched: 5. The CDR3 sequence: CASGPGTDNTGELFF. CDR3 sequence (DNA): TGTGCTAGTGGTCCCGGGACAGATAACACCGGGGAGCTGTTTTTT.

V and J are TRBV7-9 and TRBJ2-3; 7 nucleotides agree with TRBD1. The CDR3 covers 17 residues. J lost 3 bases, V lost 2 bases, and 11 bases had no gene match. CDR1 SEHNR and CDR2 FQNEAQ come from the germline V gene (reference sequence). The CDR3 region has the DNA TGTGCCAGCAGCTTATCCCTCAGGGGGATCGAAACAGATACGCAGTATTTT. Amino acids: CASSLSLRGIETDTQYF.

CDR3 protein: CASSETGSSYNEQFF. The CDR3 DNA reads as TGTGCCAGCAGCGAGACAGGGAGCTCCTACAATGAGCAGTTCTTC. The chain uses TRBV7-8 and TRBJ2-1; TRBD1 matches at 7 bases. CDR1 is SGHVS and CDR2 is FQNEAQ in the germline V gene. CDR3 length: 15 amino acids. Germline trimming cut 5 bases from V and 0 bases from J; bases unmatched to any gene: 4.

This clone was counted a single time. The J gene is TRBJ1-4, the V gene TRBV11-2; weak D call: TRBD1 (6 bases). The germline CDR1 and CDR2 sequences are SGHAT and FQNNGV. V lost 5 bases and J lost 0, with 19 bases in between. The length of the CDR3 is 18 residues. CDR3 loop: CASSTKRGQRATNEKLFF. CDR3 bases: TGTGCCAGCAGCACAAAAAGAGGACAGAGAGCAACTAATGAAAAACTGTTTTTT.

This clone showed up many times. The chain employs TRBV5-5 and TRBJ1-3; D call uncertain. Between the trimmed V and J ends, which lost 0 bases and 0 bases, there was a span of 13 bases. CDR3 length equals 17 residues. The germline V gene encodes CDR1 SGHKS and CDR2 YYEKEE (reference sequence). The CDR3 loop is CASSLEAGPYSGNTIYF. The CDR3 region has the DNA TGTGCCAGCAGCTTGGAGGCGGGCCCCTACTCTGGAAACACCATATATTTT.

The genes are TRBV3-1 (or the pseudogene TRBV3-2) and TRBJ1-6; D perhaps matches TRBD1 (6 bases). V lost 4 bases and J 10 bases, leaving 17 bases between the germline ends. Germline values: CDR1 LGHDT, CDR2 YNNKEL (reference sequence). This CDR3 region has 15 residues. CDR3 bases: TGTGCCAGCAGCCCACCGGGACAAGGGGGATCACCCCTCCACTTT. The encoded protein is CASSPPGQGGSPLHF.